The 19 T cell receptor beta chains given below trace back to one sample, sequenced in a study of CD8 T cells in ankylosing spondylitis. TCRdb reanalysed the 5' RACE reads using MiXCR and keeps one entry per CDR3 protein. The table includes 250,000 or so distinct CDR3 sequences, 20% to 30% detected once. The sequencing sample was made of blood, either unsorted or a sorted T cell fraction (not recorded which). All receptors derive from a male donor with ankylosing spondylitis or in good health (not recorded which).

The chain is built from TRBV11-2 and TRBJ2-5; D not resolved. V was cut by 1 base and J by 5 bases, with 8 bases left in between. This CDR3 is built from 13 residues. The germline V gene has CDR1 SGHAT and CDR2 FQNNGV. The CDR3 is CASSLGWKETQYF. The CDR3 bases are TGTGCCAGCAGCTTAGGCTGGAAGGAGACCCAGTACTTC.

J is TRBJ2-5 and V is TRBV4-2; D perhaps matches TRBD2 (6 bases). V lost 1 base and J lost 3, with 12 bases in between. The length of the CDR3 is 15 residues. Germline-derived CDR1 and CDR2 are LGHNA and YNFKEQ. The CDR3 loop reads CASSQGEVSEETQYF. As DNA, the CDR3 is TGTGCCAGCAGCCAAGGGGAGGTATCGGAAGAGACCCAGTACTTC.

This clonotype occurred many times. The rearrangement uses TRBV20-1 and TRBJ1-4; D unclear. Germline CDR1 reads DFQATT; CDR2 reads SNEGSKA (reference sequence). Trimming cost V 3 bases and J 4 bases, with 6 bases left between them. The CDR3 runs to 12 residues. CDR3 residues: CSARADNEKLFF. The CDR3 DNA follows: TGCAGTGCTAGGGCAGATAATGAAAAACTGTTTTTT.

The chain has TRBV6-7 and TRBJ1-5, with D uncertain. TRBV6-7 is an ORF, with its function uncertain. The CDR3 extends over 11 amino acids. Trimming cost V 9 bases and J 12 bases, with 15 bases left between them. The chain's CDR3 is CASKAGKLQHF. In DNA form, the CDR3 reads TGTGCCAGTAAAGCCGGAAAACTCCAGCATTTT.

This clonotype was seen more than once but under ten times. The CDR3, as DNA: TGTGCCAGCAGCGTGACAGGGGGCCGCGCAGGCATTGGCTACACCTTC. Translated, it gives CASSVTGGRAGIGYTF. This chain links TRBV12-3 or TRBV12-4 with TRBJ1-2, with 10 bases aligning to TRBD1. The trim removed 6 bases at V and 7 bases at J, leaving 14 bases unmatched. This CDR3 spans 16 amino acids.

The chain combines TRBV10-1 with TRBJ1-5; D is uncertain. Trimming took 0 bases from V and 7 from J, leaving 7 bases between them. CDR1 and CDR2 (germline): WNHNN, SYGVQD (reference sequence). The CDR3 consists of 13 residues. This CDR3 reads CASSESREQPQHF. CDR3 nucleotide sequence: TGCGCCAGCAGTGAGTCGAGAGAACAGCCCCAGCATTTT.

This clonotype was observed many times. The CDR3 DNA follows: TGTGCCAGCAGCTGGCCTCGGACAGGGAACACCGGGGAGCTGTTTTTT. This encodes CASSWPRTGNTGELFF. The V gene is TRBV7-3, the J gene TRBJ2-2; 7 bases line up with TRBD1. Trimming took 4 bases from V and 1 from J; bases not matched to a gene: 6. The CDR3 spans 16 residues. The germline gives CDR1 SGHTA, CDR2 FQGTGA.

This chain links TRBV20-1 with TRBJ2-6, with TRBD2 matching over 10 bases. The V and J ends lost 0 bases and 0 bases, in that order; junction bases with no gene match: 5. The germline V gene has CDR1 DFQATT and CDR2 SNEGSKA (reference sequence). This CDR3 is built from 18 residues. CDR3 region: CSARDWASGGSGANVLTF. The CDR3 DNA reads TGCAGTGCTAGAGATTGGGCTAGCGGGGGCTCTGGGGCCAACGTCCTGACTTTC.

This clonotype was picked up one time. This rearrangement joins TRBV6-5 to TRBJ2-7, with D unresolved. V lost 2 bases and J 2 bases, leaving 16 bases between the germline ends. CDR3 length: 16 residues. Germline CDR1 and CDR2: MNHEY and SVGAGI. CDR3 amino acids: CASSYAAAGSPYEQYF. The CDR3 DNA follows: TGTGCCAGCAGTTACGCGGCCGCTGGGTCGCCCTACGAGCAGTACTTC.

This clonotype came up many times. The chain links TRBV5-1 to TRBJ2-5; D may be TRBD1 (5 bases). CDR3 length equals 13 residues. V was clipped by 4 bases and J by 5 bases, with 12 bases between them. CDR1 is SGHRS and CDR2 is YFSETQ in the germline V gene. The CDR3 reads CASSQGFRETQYF. CDR3 sequence (DNA): TGCGCCAGCAGCCAGGGTTTTAGGGAGACCCAGTACTTC.

This clonotype was seen repeatedly, ten times or more. The chain has TRBV20-1 and TRBJ1-1; the match to TRBD1 covers 8 bases. The CDR3 length is 15 residues. V shed 5 bases and J 4 bases; nucleotides not matched to a gene: 12. Germline V gene lookup returns CDR1 DFQATT and CDR2 SNEGSKA (reference sequence). The CDR3 region has the DNA TGCAGTGCTGAACGGACAGGGCTTGCTATCACTGAAGCTTTCTTT. This sequence encodes CSAERTGLAITEAFF.

The chain uses TRBV14 and TRBJ2-3; D gene ambiguous. V was trimmed by 1 base and J by 3 bases, leaving 5 bases between them. Germline V CDR1 and CDR2: SGHDN, FVKESK. The CDR3 is 13 residues long. Written as DNA, the CDR3 is TGTGCCAGCAGCCAAGGGCCTACAGATACGCAGTATTTT. Its translation: CASSQGPTDTQYF.

The genes are TRBV10-3 and TRBJ2-6; D is unclear. V lost 4 bases, J lost 0 bases, and 13 bases lay in between. CDR1 is ENHRY and CDR2 is SYGVKD in the germline V gene. This CDR3 contains 17 residues. CDR3 bases: TGTGCCATCAGTGGGAATCAGGCCTACTCTGGGGCCAACGTCCTGACTTTC. Protein: CAISGNQAYSGANVLTF.

This sequence joins TRBV6-5 and TRBJ2-2; D perhaps matches TRBD2 (7 bases). Germline V gene sequence: CDR1 MNHEY, CDR2 SVGAGI. The CDR3 has 18 amino acids. The V end lost 1 base, the J end lost 5 bases, and 20 bases lay between the germline ends. The CDR3 sequence: CASSYYANQGRGTGELFF. The CDR3 DNA reads TGTGCCAGCAGTTACTACGCCAACCAGGGGAGGGGGACCGGGGAGCTGTTTTTT.

This chain joins TRBV20-1 and TRBJ2-3, with D possibly TRBD2 on 7 matching bases. CDR1 is DFQATT, CDR2 SNEGSKA, per germline (reference sequence). The CDR3 length is 16 residues. V dropped 0 bases and J dropped 5 bases, with 18 bases sitting between them. The CDR3 DNA is TGCAGTGCTAGAGAGTTTGGGGGGGGGCAGGGAGATACGCAGTATTTT. This sequence encodes CSAREFGGGQGDTQYF.

The chain is built from TRBV20-1 and TRBJ2-2; TRBD2 is a possible D gene (7 bases). V was trimmed by 5 bases and J by 7 bases, leaving 20 bases between them. The CDR3 spans 15 residues. Germline V gives CDR1 DFQATT, CDR2 SNEGSKA (reference sequence). Here the CDR3 reads CSAPIGGAVDGELFF. For the CDR3, the DNA is TGCAGTGCTCCCATAGGGGGGGCCGTCGACGGGGAGCTGTTTTTT.

The chain recombines TRBV20-1 with TRBJ2-1, with no clear D. CDR1 and CDR2 (germline): DFQATT, SNEGSKA (reference sequence). V was clipped by 0 bases and J by 16 bases, with 16 bases between them. This CDR3 spans 12 amino acids. The CDR3, as DNA: TGCAGTGCTAGAGATCGAACCACACGGGTTTTCTTC. Translating it yields CSARDRTTRVFF.

V usage is TRBV28 and J usage is TRBJ2-7; either TRBD1 or TRBD2 may fit D (5 bases each). The CDR3 consists of 13 residues. The germline CDR1 and CDR2 sequences are MDHEN and SYDVKM. Trimming took off 3 bases at V and 9 bases at J, with 15 bases between the two ends. CDR3 protein: CASSLGREQGQYF. The CDR3, as DNA: TGTGCCAGCAGTTTGGGCAGGGAGCAAGGGCAGTACTTC.

V and J are TRBV3-1 and TRBJ2-5; D is unclear. Germline assignment: CDR1 LGHDT and CDR2 YNNKEL (reference sequence). With 10 bases removed from V and 0 bases from J, the gap between germline ends came to 18 bases. The CDR3 has 15 residues. Here the CDR3 reads CATCQDVGNQETQYF. The CDR3 nucleotides are TGTGCCACCTGCCAAGATGTGGGGAACCAAGAGACCCAGTACTTC.